Below are 20 T cell receptor beta chains sequenced from a single sample in a study of a mutant IDH1 vaccine in newly diagnosed glioma. Time point reported: week 11, during vaccination. Mutant IDH1 20-mer peptide, at 300 ug, made up each vaccine dose, with topical imiquimod. The data were produced by immunoSEQ multiplex PCR, yet TCRdb's version contains in-frame clones alone and is incomplete. This table holds tens of thousands of clones, about four fifths found once. Antigens for these TCRs are unknown. Sequences were derived from PBMCs, sampled from a glioma patient whose treatment included an IDH1 peptide vaccine. These receptors were taken from a man in his forties or fifties with glioma.

In this sample, this clone turned up a few times. The rearrangement uses TRBV19 and TRBJ1-5, with D possibly matching TRBD1 (6 bases). The germline CDR1 and CDR2 sequences are LNHDA and SQIVND (reference sequence). The CDR3 sequence is 11 residues long. V was cut by 4 bases and J by 11 bases, with 9 bases left in between. The CDR3 bases are TGTGCCAGTAGTACAAGGGGGGCCCAGCATTTT. Its translation: CASSTRGAQHF.

The chain carries TRBV29-1 and TRBJ2-4; D ambiguous. This CDR3 contains 14 residues. Per germline, CDR1 SQVTM and CDR2 ANQGSEA. V gave up 6 bases and J gave up 8 bases, with 20 bases separating them. CDR3 residues: CSVVFGSSIDIQYF. CDR3 nucleotides: TGCAGCGTCGTCTTCGGCAGTTCGATTGACATTCAGTACTTC.

The genes are TRBV5-1 and TRBJ2-7; D is undetermined. V was cut by 4 bases and J by 3 bases, with 11 bases left in between. This CDR3 comprises 13 residues. Looked up from germline, CDR1 is SGHRS and CDR2 is YFSETQ. CDR3 nucleotide sequence: TGCGCCAGCAGCCCTACAGCCGACTACGAGCAGTACTTC. Its protein is CASSPTADYEQYF.

A single count supports this clone. The V gene is TRBV18, the J gene TRBJ2-7; no clear D gene. Germline CDR1 is KGHSH and CDR2 is LQKENI. The germline V and J ends were trimmed by 1 base and 0 bases, with 4 bases remaining between them. This CDR3 has 13 amino acids. The CDR3 coding sequence is TGTGCCAGCTCACCACAGGGCTCCTACGAGCAGTACTTC. Protein sequence: CASSPQGSYEQYF. Supplemented by reference TRBV18 and TRBJ2-7, the full variable domain reads NAGVMQNPRHLVRRRGQEARLRCSPMKGHSHVYWYRQLPEEGLKFMVYLQKENIIDESGMPKERFSAEFPKEGPSILRIQQVVRGDSAAYFCASSPQGSYEQYFGPGTRLTVT.

The rearrangement uses TRBV27 and TRBJ2-3, with D possibly being TRBD1 (5 bases). V lost 4 bases to trimming and J lost 4 bases, with 12 bases between them. From germline, CDR1 is MNHEY and CDR2 SMNVEV (reference sequence). This CDR3 region has 14 residues. The chain's CDR3 is CASSSSWGADTQYF. As DNA, the CDR3 is TGTGCCAGCAGTTCAAGTTGGGGCGCAGATACGCAGTATTTT.

The chain has TRBV7-2 and TRBJ2-1; TRBD2 agrees at 12 bases. Germline assignment: CDR1 SGHTA and CDR2 FQGNSA. The CDR3 length is 14 residues. The J segment lost 11 bases and the V segment lost 0 bases, leaving 2 bases of the junction unmatched. CDR3 protein: CASSLALAGGQQFF. The CDR3 DNA follows: TGTGCCAGCAGCTTAGCTCTAGCGGGGGGGCAGCAGTTCTTC. Supplemented by reference TRBV7-2 and TRBJ2-1, the full variable domain reads GAGVSQSPSNKVTEKGKDVELRCDPISGHTALYWYRQSLGQGLEFLIYFQGNSAPDKSGLPSDRFSAERTGGSVSTLTIQRTQQEDSAVYLCASSLALAGGQQFFGPGTRLTVL.

This rearrangement joins TRBV28 to TRBJ2-3; tentative D call: TRBD1 (6 bases). This CDR3 contains 15 residues. Germline CDR1 and CDR2: MDHEN and SYDVKM. The V gene lost 1 base and the J gene lost 2 bases, with 10 bases spanning the gap. As DNA, the CDR3 is TGTGCCAGCAGTTTATCAGGGGTGTTCACAGATACGCAGTATTTT. This translates into CASSLSGVFTDTQYF.

This clone was recorded a few times. The chain has TRBV9 and TRBJ2-7, with D possibly TRBD1 on 6 matching bases. The CDR3 extends over 16 amino acids. From germline, CDR1 is SGDLS and CDR2 YYNGEE. Trimming took 4 bases from V and 5 from J, leaving 22 bases between them. This chain's CDR3 is CASSPQDSSLFHEQYF. CDR3 nucleotide sequence: TGTGCCAGCAGCCCCCAGGACAGCTCGCTGTTCCACGAGCAGTACTTC. Supplemented by reference TRBV9 and TRBJ2-7, the full variable domain reads DSGVTQTPKHLITATGQRVTLRCSPRSGDLSVYWYQQSLDQGLQFLIQYYNGEERAKGNILERFSAQQFPDLHSELNLSSLELGDSALYFCASSPQDSSLFHEQYFGPGTRLTVT.

This clone is a singleton in its sample. V gene TRBV18 combines with J gene TRBJ2-7; 8 bases are shared with TRBD1. The trim removed 2 bases at V and 6 bases at J, leaving 6 bases unmatched. Per germline, CDR1 KGHSH and CDR2 LQKENI. The CDR3 totals 14 residues. CDR3 sequence: CASSPRQGTGEQYF. Written as DNA, the CDR3 is TGTGCCAGCTCACCAAGACAGGGGACAGGCGAGCAGTACTTC.

The count of this clone is one. The gene calls are TRBV7-2 and TRBJ2-1, with D perhaps matching TRBD1 (5 bases). Germline-derived CDR1 and CDR2 are SGHTA and FQGNSA. V lost 4 bases and J lost 7, with 11 bases in between. The CDR3 length is 13 residues. CDR3 in amino acids: CASSSRAGNEQFF. The DNA for the CDR3 is TGTGCCAGCAGCTCCAGGGCCGGTAATGAGCAGTTCTTC.

The CDR3 loop reads CASSYPTQGHKIRYTF. CDR3 sequence (DNA): TGTGCCAGCAGTTACCCTACACAGGGGCACAAAATCCGTTACACCTTC. This chain connects TRBV6-5 to TRBJ1-2, with 7 positions matching TRBD1. V was clipped by 2 bases and J by 11 bases; unmatched bases: 17. CDR3 length equals 16 residues. The germline V gene encodes CDR1 MNHEY and CDR2 SVGAGI.

The chain employs TRBV2 and TRBJ2-5; possibly TRBD2 for D (5 bases). V shed 6 bases and J shed 2 bases, with 16 bases lying between them. This CDR3 has 15 residues. The germline V gene has CDR1 SNHLY and CDR2 FYNNEI. CDR3 nucleotide sequence: TGTGCCAGCAGGGCTATCGGGATAGAACAAGAGACCCAGTACTTC. Translation: CASRAIGIEQETQYF.

CDR3 DNA: TGTGCCAGCATGATTACTATGAACACTGAAGCTTTCTTT. As protein: CASMITMNTEAFF. The V and J genes are TRBV6-9 and TRBJ1-1; no firm D call. CDR1 MNHGY and CDR2 SVAAGI come from the germline V gene. V was pared by 7 bases and J by 0 bases, with 9 bases between. CDR3 length equals 13 residues.

This clone came up a few times. The chain is built from TRBV19 and TRBJ1-1, with 7 bases matching TRBD1. Germline CDR1 is LNHDA and CDR2 is SQIVND (reference sequence). V dropped 7 bases and J dropped 0; count of bases not matched to a gene: 11. The CDR3 spans 16 residues. The CDR3 DNA reads TGTGCCAGTAAAAAAAGGGGGCCGGATGTGAACACTGAAGCTTTCTTT. It specifies CASKKRGPDVNTEAFF.

The chain has TRBV7-2 and TRBJ2-7; TRBD2 matches at 7 bases. CDR1 and CDR2 from the germline V gene are SGHTA and FQGNSA. The CDR3 has 15 amino acids. Germline trimming cut 2 bases from V and 4 bases from J; bases unmatched to any gene: 8. The CDR3 nucleotides read TGTGCCAGCAGCTTACACGGGGCCGGGGGGTACGAGCAGTACTTC. This gives the protein CASSLHGAGGYEQYF.

The V call is TRBV9, the J call TRBJ1-4; 8 nucleotides match TRBD1. The CDR3 has 15 amino acids. Losses at the gene ends were 3 bases for V and 5 bases for J; bases not matched to a gene: 6. Germline-derived CDR1 and CDR2 are SGDLS and YYNGEE. Here the CDR3 DNA reads TGTGCCAGCAGCGCTGGGGACAGGCGGAATGAAAAACTGTTTTTT. Translated, it gives CASSAGDRRNEKLFF.

The chain recombines TRBV7-9 with TRBJ2-1, with D hard to call. Trimming left V 5 bases short and J 2 bases short, with 19 bases between. Germline-derived CDR1 and CDR2 are SEHNR and FQNEAQ (reference sequence). The CDR3 runs to 17 residues. The CDR3 sequence: CASSRLTRNRTYNEQFF. As DNA, the CDR3 is TGTGCCAGCAGCCGTTTAACACGGAACCGAACCTACAATGAGCAGTTCTTC. Complete variable domain (other parts from reference TRBV7-9 and TRBJ2-1): DTGVSQNPRHKITKRGQNVTFRCDPISEHNRLYWYRQTLGQGPEFLTYFQNEAQLEKSRLLSDRFSAERPKGSFSTLEIQRTEQGDSAMYLCASSRLTRNRTYNEQFFGPGTRLTVL.

V and J are TRBV5-1 and TRBJ1-2; D is unclear. From germline, CDR1 is SGHRS and CDR2 YFSETQ. This CDR3 is built from 15 residues. V was clipped by 0 bases and J by 0 bases, with 9 bases between them. The CDR3 spells CASSLALSPNYGYTF. The CDR3 coding sequence is TGCGCCAGCAGCTTGGCCCTCAGCCCTAACTATGGCTACACCTTC.

The CDR3 coding sequence is TGTGCCAGCAGCGACCCAGGGTTTGGCTACACCTTC. Translating gives CASSDPGFGYTF. This sequence joins TRBV7-2 and TRBJ1-2, with D possibly matching TRBD1 (5 bases). CDR3 length: 12 residues. Trimming took 5 bases from V and 7 from J, leaving 11 bases between them. Germline lookup yields CDR1 SGHTA and CDR2 FQGNSA. Based on the CDR3 plus reference TRBV7-2 and TRBJ1-2, the full variable domain is GAGVSQSPSNKVTEKGKDVELRCDPISGHTALYWYRQSLGQGLEFLIYFQGNSAPDKSGLPSDRFSAERTGGSVSTLTIQRTQQEDSAVYLCASSDPGFGYTFGSGTRLTVV.

Only one count was recorded for this clone. The chain's CDR3 is CASSEPNRNTGELFF. The CDR3 nucleotides are TGTGCCAGCAGTGAGCCAAACAGGAACACCGGGGAGCTGTTTTTT. The genes are TRBV25-1 and TRBJ2-2; D is unclear. Germline-derived CDR1 and CDR2 are MGHDK and SYGVNS. V shed 3 bases and J shed 1 base, with 9 bases lying between them. This CDR3 has 15 residues. Using reference TRBV25-1 and TRBJ2-2 for the parts outside the CDR3, the full variable domain is EADIYQTPRYLVIGTGKKITLECSQTMGHDKMYWYQQDPGMELHLIHYSYGVNSTEKGDLSSESTVSRIRTEHFPLTLESARPSHTSQYLCASSEPNRNTGELFFGEGSRLTVL.